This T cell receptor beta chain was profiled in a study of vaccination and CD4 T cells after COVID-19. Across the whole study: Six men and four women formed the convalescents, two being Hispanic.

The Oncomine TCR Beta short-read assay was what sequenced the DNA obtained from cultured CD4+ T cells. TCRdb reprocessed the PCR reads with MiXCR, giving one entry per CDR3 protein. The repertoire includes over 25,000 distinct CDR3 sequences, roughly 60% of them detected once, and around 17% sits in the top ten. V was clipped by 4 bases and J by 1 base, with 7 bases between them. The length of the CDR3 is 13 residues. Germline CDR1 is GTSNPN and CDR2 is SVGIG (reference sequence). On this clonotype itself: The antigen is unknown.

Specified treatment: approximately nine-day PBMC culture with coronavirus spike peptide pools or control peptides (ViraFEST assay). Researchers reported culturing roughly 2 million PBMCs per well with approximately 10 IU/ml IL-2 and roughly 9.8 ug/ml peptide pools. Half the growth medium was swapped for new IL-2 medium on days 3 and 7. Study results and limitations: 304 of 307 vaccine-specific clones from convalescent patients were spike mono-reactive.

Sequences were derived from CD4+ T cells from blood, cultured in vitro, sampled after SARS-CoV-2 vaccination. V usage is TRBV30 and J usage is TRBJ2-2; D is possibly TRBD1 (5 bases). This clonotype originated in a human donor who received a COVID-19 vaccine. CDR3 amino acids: CAWKGVNTGELFF. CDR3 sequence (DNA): TGTGCCTGGAAAGGGGTGAACACCGGGGAGCTGTTTTTT.